This is a list of T cell receptor beta chains from one sample in a study of T cell responses to AZD1222 COVID-19 vaccine. This table comes from immunoSEQ multiplex PCR, and its TCRdb copy is limited to in-frame clones, with some not included. The sample yields about 120,000 clones, roughly 89% seen once. The material was peripheral blood, obtained on day 0 of AZD1222 vaccination. All receptors come from an adult in good health. Both conserved end residues are part of each CDR3. The D gene is left open where the match is weak. Some rows mark clone size as missing; the rest say once, few, many or name a class of expanded clone.

d_call: TRBD2; clone_size: NA; j_call: TRBJ2-7; v_call: TRBV28; cdr3_nt: TGTGCCAGCTGGGGAGGGGCTACTTACGAGCAGTACTTC; cdr3_aa: CASWGGATYEQYF
d_call: NA; clone_size: NA; j_call: TRBJ1-2; v_call: TRBV12-5; cdr3_nt: TGTGCTAGTGGTTTGGACAGGGCCGGCTATGGCTACACCTTC; cdr3_aa: CASGLDRAGYGYTF
d_call: NA; clone_size: NA; j_call: TRBJ1-6; v_call: TRBV27; cdr3_nt: TGTGCCAGCAGACACGACAGATTGGGGAATTCACCCCTCCACTTT; cdr3_aa: CASRHDRLGNSPLHF
d_call: TRBD2; clone_size: few; j_call: TRBJ2-1; v_call: TRBV11-2; cdr3_nt: TGTGCCAGCAGCGTCTCTGGCGGGAGGGGTTACAATGAGCAGTTCTTC; cdr3_aa: CASSVSGGRGYNEQFF
d_call: TRBD2; clone_size: few; j_call: TRBJ2-1; v_call: TRBV12-3/TRBV12-4; cdr3_nt: TGTGCCAGCACCCCTCTAGCGGGAGGACGAGTCTTC; cdr3_aa: CASTPLAGGRVF
d_call: NA; clone_size: NA; j_call: TRBJ1-4; v_call: TRBV18; cdr3_nt: TGTGCCAGCTCAATCAGTGGGGATGAAAAACTGTTTTTT; cdr3_aa: CASSISGDEKLFF
d_call: NA; clone_size: once; j_call: TRBJ1-1; v_call: TRBV27; cdr3_nt: TGTGCCAGCAGGACGTTCGCGGGCACTGAAGCTTTCTTT; cdr3_aa: CASRTFAGTEAFF
d_call: NA; clone_size: NA; j_call: TRBJ1-5; v_call: TRBV5-6; cdr3_nt: TGTGCCAGCAGCGACCGGGACCGGGATCAGCCCCAGCATTTT; cdr3_aa: CASSDRDRDQPQHF
d_call: NA; clone_size: NA; j_call: TRBJ1-1; v_call: TRBV19; cdr3_nt: TGTGCCAGTAGTTTGGCGGGGACTGAAGCTTTCTTT; cdr3_aa: CASSLAGTEAFF
d_call: TRBD1; clone_size: NA; j_call: TRBJ1-2; v_call: TRBV4-3; cdr3_nt: TGCGCCAGCAGCCAAGATAGCCAGGGGGGTGGCTACACCTTC; cdr3_aa: CASSQDSQGGGYTF
d_call: TRBD2; clone_size: NA; j_call: TRBJ2-2; v_call: TRBV9; cdr3_nt: TGTGCCAGCAGCCCGACTAGCGGGAGCTCCGGGGAGCTGTTTTTT; cdr3_aa: CASSPTSGSSGELFF
d_call: TRBD1; clone_size: NA; j_call: TRBJ1-5; v_call: TRBV7-8; cdr3_nt: TGTGCCAGCACTTATGACAGGGCCCGTCAGCCCCAGCATTTT; cdr3_aa: CASTYDRARQPQHF
d_call: NA; clone_size: once; j_call: TRBJ1-2; v_call: TRBV28; cdr3_nt: TGTGCCAGCTTAGGGGCAGAGAACTATGGCTACACCTTC; cdr3_aa: CASLGAENYGYTF
d_call: TRBD1; clone_size: once; j_call: TRBJ1-2; v_call: TRBV24-1; cdr3_nt: TGTGCCACCAGTGATCCTCGGACAGGGGTAGATGGCTACACCTTC; cdr3_aa: CATSDPRTGVDGYTF
d_call: TRBD2; clone_size: few; j_call: TRBJ2-7; v_call: TRBV28; cdr3_nt: TGTGCCAGCAGCGGACTAGCGGGATCTAGCGGGGCTGGTGAGCAGTACTTC; cdr3_aa: CASSGLAGSSGAGEQYF
d_call: TRBD1; clone_size: NA; j_call: TRBJ1-2; v_call: TRBV19; cdr3_nt: TGTGCCAGTACCAACCCCCGGACAGGGGGCCATGGCTACACCTTC; cdr3_aa: CASTNPRTGGHGYTF
d_call: NA; clone_size: NA; j_call: TRBJ2-7; v_call: TRBV28; cdr3_nt: TGTGCCAGCAGTCCCCCCGGCAGGGGGGGAGGCGAGCAGTACTTC; cdr3_aa: CASSPPGRGGGEQYF
d_call: NA; clone_size: NA; j_call: TRBJ1-6; v_call: TRBV7-9; cdr3_nt: TGTGCCAGCAGCTTACCGGTAAATTCACCCCTCCACTTT; cdr3_aa: CASSLPVNSPLHF
d_call: NA; clone_size: NA; j_call: TRBJ1-6; v_call: TRBV28; cdr3_nt: TGTGCCAGCAGTTTATCTCGTTATAATTCACCCCTCCACTTT; cdr3_aa: CASSLSRYNSPLHF
d_call: NA; clone_size: NA; j_call: TRBJ1-3; v_call: TRBV7-2; cdr3_nt: TGTGCCAGCAGCTTAGGTGGGTTCGATGGAAACACCATATATTTT; cdr3_aa: CASSLGGFDGNTIYF
d_call: NA; clone_size: few; j_call: TRBJ2-3; v_call: TRBV5-1; cdr3_nt: TGCGCCAGCAGCATAGGGACACAAAGCACAGATACGCAGTATTTT; cdr3_aa: CASSIGTQSTDTQYF
d_call: NA; clone_size: NA; j_call: TRBJ1-1; v_call: TRBV19; cdr3_nt: TGTGCCAGTGCAGGGGTGGGCACTGAAGCTTTCTTT; cdr3_aa: CASAGVGTEAFF
d_call: TRBD1; clone_size: NA; j_call: TRBJ1-2; v_call: TRBV27; cdr3_nt: TGTGCCAGCAGTTTGGGTGCAGGGGGGAGCTATGGCTACACCTTC; cdr3_aa: CASSLGAGGSYGYTF
d_call: NA; clone_size: NA; j_call: TRBJ2-7; v_call: TRBV7-2; cdr3_nt: TGTGCCAGCAGCTTAAGGGGGCTAGCGCGCGAGCAGTACTTC; cdr3_aa: CASSLRGLAREQYF
d_call: NA; clone_size: NA; j_call: TRBJ1-5; v_call: TRBV6-5; cdr3_nt: TGTGCCAGCAAGGAAACGAGGGAACAGCCCCAGCATTTT; cdr3_aa: CASKETREQPQHF
d_call: NA; clone_size: NA; j_call: TRBJ2-4; v_call: TRBV4-3; cdr3_nt: TGCGCCAGCAGCCAAGATGGTAGCGGCGGAGCCCTAAACATTCAGTACTTC; cdr3_aa: CASSQDGSGGALNIQYF
d_call: TRBD1; clone_size: NA; j_call: TRBJ1-3; v_call: TRBV19; cdr3_nt: TGTGCCAGCCCGGGACAGTCAAGCTCTGGAAACACCATATATTTT; cdr3_aa: CASPGQSSSGNTIYF
d_call: TRBD2; clone_size: NA; j_call: TRBJ2-3; v_call: TRBV27; cdr3_nt: TGTGCCAGCAGTCTAACTAGCGGGAGCACAGATACGCAGTATTTT; cdr3_aa: CASSLTSGSTDTQYF
d_call: TRBD1; clone_size: NA; j_call: TRBJ1-6; v_call: TRBV10-3; cdr3_nt: TGTGCCATCAGTGAGTCGGGACAGGGAGGTTCACCCCTCCACTTT; cdr3_aa: CAISESGQGGSPLHF
d_call: NA; clone_size: NA; j_call: TRBJ2-5; v_call: TRBV5-5; cdr3_nt: TGTGCCAGCAGCTTGGGGGGCGCTGCGCAAGAGACCCAGTACTTC; cdr3_aa: CASSLGGAAQETQYF
d_call: TRBD2; clone_size: NA; j_call: TRBJ2-1; v_call: TRBV7-2; cdr3_nt: TGTGCCAGCAGTACAGCGGGAGTCAAGACCTACAATGAGCAGTTCTTC; cdr3_aa: CASSTAGVKTYNEQFF
d_call: NA; clone_size: NA; j_call: TRBJ2-7; v_call: TRBV21-1; cdr3_nt: TGTGCCAGGGCGGGCTCCCACGAGCAGTACTTC; cdr3_aa: CARAGSHEQYF
d_call: NA; clone_size: NA; j_call: TRBJ2-2; v_call: TRBV6-1; cdr3_nt: TGTGCCAGCAGTGTCGCGTCAGCTACGAACACCGGGGAGCTGTTTTTT; cdr3_aa: CASSVASATNTGELFF
d_call: NA; clone_size: NA; j_call: TRBJ2-2; v_call: TRBV5-1; cdr3_nt: TGCGCCAGCAGCTTGTATACGGGGGACACCGGGGAGCTGTTTTTT; cdr3_aa: CASSLYTGDTGELFF
d_call: NA; clone_size: NA; j_call: TRBJ1-5; v_call: TRBV30; cdr3_nt: TGTGCCTGGAGTGATCGGGGACCCCAGCATTTT; cdr3_aa: CAWSDRGPQHF
d_call: NA; clone_size: few; j_call: TRBJ2-1; v_call: TRBV5-1; cdr3_nt: TGCGCCAGCAGCTTGCACGGCCAGCTGGGGGATGAGCAGTTCTTC; cdr3_aa: CASSLHGQLGDEQFF